One sample yielded the 24 T cell receptor beta chains listed below, sequenced in a study of blood T cells in healthy people across ages (dated by TCRdb to the mid-2010s). Library construction relied on 5' RACE. This sample was sequenced with an Illumina HiSeq 2500. A second about 7 to 12 cycle PCR used a sample-barcoded 5' primer and a J-beta primer mix. Through fastp at Q25 and MiXCR, TCRdb rebuilt clones from the public reads, retaining in-frame beta chains. Every distinct CDR3 protein forms one entry, paired with its most common genes and DNA. This sample holds over 700,000 distinct CDR3 sequences; just under 25% were observed only once. The ten largest clonotypes hold roughly 9% of the sample. This same sample was also taken into another study, of T cells of mothers and their children.

Sequenced material: blood. Receptors originate from a boy aged 5 to 17 in good health.

This clonotype has just a few counts. The chain recombines TRBV6-2 or TRBV6-3 with TRBJ2-3; 10 bases fit TRBD1. The V gene end was trimmed by 2 bases and the J gene end by 2 bases; junction bases not matched to a gene: 10. Germline V gene lookup returns CDR1 MNHEY and CDR2 SVGEGT. The CDR3 has 18 residues. The CDR3 region is CASSYRQGAGAPTDTQYF. The CDR3 DNA follows: TGTGCCAGCAGTTACCGACAGGGGGCAGGTGCCCCCACAGATACGCAGTATTTT.

The chain recombines TRBV2 with TRBJ1-6, with no clear D. The CDR3 extends over 14 amino acids. Looked up from germline, CDR1 is SNHLY and CDR2 is FYNNEI. The germline V and J ends were trimmed by 6 bases and 13 bases, with 19 bases remaining between them. CDR3 sequence reads: CASRGDGLGLPLHF. The DNA of the CDR3 is TGTGCCAGCAGGGGCGACGGCCTAGGTTTGCCCCTCCACTTT. Looking up the rest from reference TRBV2 and TRBJ1-6 gives the full variable domain: EPEVTQTPSHQVTQMGQEVILRCVPISNHLYFYWYRQILGQKVEFLVSFYNNEISEKSEIFDDQFSVERPDGSNFTLKIRSTKLEDSAMYFCASRGDGLGLPLHFGNGTRLTVT.

Regarding this clonotype: The conserved closing phenylalanine or tryptophan is absent in this CDR3, likely reflecting a read error. This chain links TRBV6-1 with TRBJ1-5, with 9 bases lining up with TRBD1. Germline lookup yields CDR1 MNHNS and CDR2 SASEGT. CDR3 length equals 14 residues. V was clipped by 5 bases and J by 5 bases; unmatched bases: 4. The CDR3 reads CASSSRDRDQPQHL. The CDR3, as DNA: TGTGCCAGCAGTAGCCGGGACAGGGATCAGCCCCAGCATCTT.

This clonotype was seen a few times. The chain joins TRBV20-1 to TRBJ1-1; the D gene is possibly TRBD1 (5 bases). The CDR3 length is 12 residues. Trimming cost V 1 base and J 7 bases, with 10 bases left between them. CDR1 DFQATT and CDR2 SNEGSKA come from the germline V gene (reference sequence). In nucleotides, the CDR3 is TGCAGTGCTAGAGTTGGGCAGGGTGAAGCTTTCTTT. Its translation is CSARVGQGEAFF.

This clonotype was seen a handful of times. V usage is TRBV29-1 and J usage is TRBJ2-5; 7 bases line up with TRBD1. J lost 0 bases, V lost 5 bases, and 3 bases had no gene match. In germline, CDR1 is SQVTM, CDR2 ANQGSEA. This CDR3 is 13 amino acids long. CDR3 nucleotides: TGCAGCGTTTATGGACAGGACCAAGAGACCCAGTACTTC. This encodes CSVYGQDQETQYF.

V usage is TRBV6-1 and J usage is TRBJ2-3; D is ambiguous. Per the germline V gene, CDR1 is MNHNS and CDR2 is SASEGT. Trimming left V 4 bases short and J 0 bases short, with 14 bases between. CDR3 length equals 16 residues. The CDR3: CASSGNRALSTDTQYF. The CDR3 bases are TGTGCCAGCAGTGGGAACCGGGCCCTGAGCACAGATACGCAGTATTTT.

The chain combines TRBV7-9 with TRBJ2-7; D gene unclear. V gave up 5 bases and J gave up 5 bases, with 13 bases separating them. The length of the CDR3 is 13 residues. Germline V gene lookup returns CDR1 SEHNR and CDR2 FQNEAQ (reference sequence). CDR3 bases: TGTGCCAGCAGCCCCCGGGTAGGCAACGAGCAGTACTTC. It codes for CASSPRVGNEQYF.

This clonotype was counted a few times. This chain links TRBV7-2 with TRBJ2-7; 7 nucleotides align to TRBD2. The J call could be wrong; TRBJ2-5 is a better fit for the DNA end. Germline CDR1 and CDR2: SGHTA and FQGNSA. The CDR3 sequence is 16 residues long. The CDR3 is CASSRGSAGNQETQYF. The CDR3 coding sequence is TGTGCCAGCAGCCGCGGGAGTGCGGGGAACCAAGAGACCCAGTACTTC.

The gene calls are TRBV9 and TRBJ2-7; either TRBD1 or TRBD2 may supply D (5 bases each). The V gene's germline CDR1 is SGDLS and CDR2 YYNGEE. The germline V and J ends were trimmed by 4 bases and 7 bases, with 18 bases remaining between them. The CDR3 has 14 residues. The CDR3 sequence: CASSPWDEDTEQYF. CDR3 nucleotides: TGTGCCAGCAGCCCGTGGGACGAGGACACGGAGCAGTACTTC.

Comments on this clonotype: A much larger clone differs from this one at a single base, so this may be a read error. The CDR3 sequence is CASSVGTSPGELFF. CDR3 nucleotides: TGTGCCAGCAGTGTCGGGACGTCACCGGGGGAGCTGTTTTTT. This chain uses TRBV6-4 with TRBJ2-2, with D perhaps TRBD1 or TRBD2 (5 bases each). There are 14 residues in the CDR3. V lost 4 bases to trimming and J lost 8 bases, with 14 bases between them. Germline V CDR1 and CDR2: MRHNA, SNTAGT.

This sequence joins TRBV20-1 and TRBJ1-2; 7 bases agree with TRBD1. The CDR3 spans 12 residues. Germline CDR1 DFQATT, CDR2 SNEGSKA (reference sequence). Losses at the gene ends were 6 bases for V and 5 bases for J; bases not matched to a gene: 6. CDR3 loop: CSAKGALYGYTF. In nucleotides, the CDR3 is TGCAGTGCCAAGGGGGCCTTGTATGGCTACACCTTC.

This clonotype was found a few times. V usage is TRBV6-1 and J usage is TRBJ1-5; TRBD1 matches 7 bases. Germline CDR1 MNHNS, CDR2 SASEGT. The CDR3 consists of 17 residues. V lost 4 bases to trimming and J lost 4 bases; unmatched junction nucleotides: 13. The CDR3 DNA reads TGTGCCAGCAGTGTGTCACAGGGGCAACAAATTAATCAGCCCCAGCATTTT. Translation: CASSVSQGQQINQPQHF.

In this sample, this clonotype turned up a few times. The chain couples TRBV20-1 to TRBJ2-5; 12 nucleotides align to TRBD2. The J call may be mistaken, given a closer DNA end match to TRBJ2-1. The CDR3 extends over 16 amino acids. Germline V gives CDR1 DFQATT, CDR2 SNEGSKA (reference sequence). This chain's CDR3 is CSARDTSGRSVNEQFF. The CDR3 DNA sequence: TGCAGTGCTAGAGATACTAGCGGGAGGTCTGTCAATGAGCAGTTCTTC.

V gene TRBV29-1 combines with J gene TRBJ2-2; D unresolved. CDR1 and CDR2 from the germline V gene are SQVTM and ANQGSEA. V gave up 7 bases and J gave up 3 bases, with 12 bases separating them. The CDR3 sequence is 13 residues long. CDR3 region: CSGCVTDTGELFF. Written as DNA, the CDR3 is TGCAGCGGCTGCGTGACTGACACCGGGGAGCTGTTTTTT.

The table lists this clonotype with a few counts. The chain has TRBV25-1 and TRBJ2-5, with no clear D. The CDR3 extends over 14 amino acids. Germline V CDR1 and CDR2: MGHDK, SYGVNS. Trimming took 4 bases from V and 2 from J, leaving 11 bases between them. The CDR3 nucleotides are TGTGCCAGCAGTGGGCATCGGAGTCAAGAGACCCAGTACTTC. Its protein is CASSGHRSQETQYF.

V usage is TRBV6-5 and J usage is TRBJ2-5; 8 bases map to TRBD1. The DNA end is a closer match to TRBJ2-7, so the J assignment may be wrong. The CDR3 contains 13 residues. Germline-derived CDR1 and CDR2 are MNHEY and SVGAGI. The CDR3 sequence: CASRDRATYEQYF. Written as DNA, the CDR3 is TGTGCCAGCAGGGACAGGGCCACCTACGAGCAGTACTTC.

There are a few counts of this clonotype. This chain links TRBV29-1 with TRBJ2-5; 9 nucleotides agree with TRBD1. Near its end, the DNA agrees better with TRBJ2-1, so the J call may be wrong. The CDR3 extends over 15 amino acids. CDR1 is SQVTM and CDR2 is ANQGSEA in the germline V gene. The CDR3 sequence is CSVGGTGMTYNEQFF. The CDR3 DNA sequence: TGCAGCGTTGGGGGGACAGGGATGACCTACAATGAGCAGTTCTTC.

A note on this clonotype: Mismatch with germline at one junction end may stem from a read error. For the CDR3, the DNA is TGCGCCAGCAGCGGCCCGGACGACCTTAGGGATCAGCCCCAGCATTTT. Its translation: CASSGPDDLRDQPQHF. The rearrangement links TRBV7-9 to TRBJ1-5; D unresolved. The CDR3 is 16 amino acids. Germline CDR1 SEHNR, CDR2 FQNEAQ (reference sequence).

This clonotype was seen at least ten times. This sequence joins TRBV12-3 or TRBV12-4 and TRBJ1-2; a possible D gene is TRBD1 (5 bases). V lost 8 bases to trimming and J lost 5 bases, with 15 bases between them. The CDR3 totals 13 residues. For the CDR3, the DNA is TGTGCCAGCTCCCCAACCGGGGCTTATGGCTACACCTTC. It translates to CASSPTGAYGYTF.

The chain combines TRBV12-3 or TRBV12-4 with TRBJ1-4, with 8 bases aligning to TRBD1. V was clipped by 9 bases and J by 8 bases; unmatched bases: 8. This CDR3 contains 13 residues. The CDR3 region has the DNA TGTGCCAGTCAGTGGACAGGGAGCGAAAAACTGTTTTTT. Translating it yields CASQWTGSEKLFF.

The chain recombines TRBV12-3 or TRBV12-4 with TRBJ2-3; D not certain. Trimming left V 5 bases short and J 6 bases short, with 18 bases between. The CDR3 has 15 residues. This CDR3 is CASSPQGSLVDTQYF. DNA of the CDR3: TGTGCCAGCAGTCCGCAAGGCTCGCTGGTTGATACGCAGTATTTT.

V is TRBV11-2 and J is TRBJ2-1, with 7 nucleotides matching TRBD2. This CDR3 has 17 amino acids. CDR1 SGHAT and CDR2 FQNNGV come from the germline V gene. V lost 5 bases, J lost 3 bases, and 13 bases stayed unmatched. The CDR3 sequence: CASSQGVGGPLYNEQFF. DNA of the CDR3: TGTGCCAGCAGCCAGGGAGTGGGAGGGCCCCTCTACAATGAGCAGTTCTTC.

This clonotype appeared a few times. V and J are TRBV18 and TRBJ2-5; tentatively, D is TRBD2 (6 bases). The DNA end favors TRBJ2-1, so the J call may be wrong. Germline CDR1 reads KGHSH; CDR2 reads LQKENI. The CDR3 is 14 amino acids. DNA of the CDR3: TGTGCCAGCTCATTAGGGACCTGGGGGGATGAGCAGTTCTTC. Its protein is CASSLGTWGDEQFF.

This clonotype was found a few times. The genes are TRBV6-5 and TRBJ2-7; D unclear. Trimming took 1 base from V and 5 from J, leaving 6 bases between them. CDR1 and CDR2 (germline): MNHEY, SVGAGI. This CDR3 spans 12 amino acids. The CDR3 DNA sequence: TGTGCCAGCAGTTACTTAGAGAACGAGCAGTACTTC. It encodes CASSYLENEQYF.